This T cell receptor (beta chain) was found in a study of cytomegalovirus exposure and HLA in healthy donors. Losses at the gene ends were 8 bases for V and 5 bases for J; bases not matched to a gene: 8. There are 14 residues in the CDR3. Germline CDR1 reads MDHEN; CDR2 reads SYDVKM. Details on this clone: No antigen is known for it.

Method: immunoSEQ multiplex PCR; TCRdb's copy keeps in-frame clones and lacks some. The sample yields 200,000 to 250,000 clones, roughly 90% seen once. Study-level points and caveats: Reports indicated that the classifier achieved high specificity and sensitivity in diagnosing cytomegalovirus status. Listed as cytomegalovirus-associated were more than 150 TCR beta chains.

The sequencing sample was made of PBMCs. V usage is TRBV28 and J usage is TRBJ2-7; 11 bases map to TRBD2. This TCR was recovered from a man between 18 and 35 years old in good health and CMV-seropositive. The CDR3 region has the DNA TGTGCCAGCGGTACCCTAGCGGGAGGCGACGAGCAGTACTTC. It yields the protein CASGTLAGGDEQYF.